This TCR beta chain comes out of a study of cytomegalovirus exposure and HLA in healthy donors. General study results and limits: Testing in vitro showed three CMV-associated chains specific for CMV antigens. The classifier was said to identify cytomegalovirus status with high specificity and sensitivity. The authors listed approximately 150 TCR beta chains as cytomegalovirus-associated. Subsequent analysis showed first-cohort TCR clusters tending to co-occur in roughly 130 validation repertoires.

Data came from immunoSEQ multiplex PCR; TCRdb stores just in-frame clones and leaves some out. The data hold 150,000 to 200,000 clones, with 85% to 90% observed a single time. The CDR3 loop spans 18 amino acids. In germline, CDR1 is SGHTA, CDR2 FQGNSA. With 5 bases clipped from V and 1 base from J, the junction kept 8 bases outside the gene matches. In the case of this clone: The antigen is undetermined.

The source material was PBMCs. The source of this sequence is a woman aged 18-29 years in good health and CMV-seropositive. The rearrangement uses TRBV7-2 and TRBJ2-7; 16 bases agree with TRBD2. The CDR3 loop reads CASSHPGLAGGWSYEQYF. CDR3 sequence (DNA): TGTGCCAGCAGCCATCCGGGACTAGCGGGAGGGTGGTCCTACGAGCAGTACTTC.